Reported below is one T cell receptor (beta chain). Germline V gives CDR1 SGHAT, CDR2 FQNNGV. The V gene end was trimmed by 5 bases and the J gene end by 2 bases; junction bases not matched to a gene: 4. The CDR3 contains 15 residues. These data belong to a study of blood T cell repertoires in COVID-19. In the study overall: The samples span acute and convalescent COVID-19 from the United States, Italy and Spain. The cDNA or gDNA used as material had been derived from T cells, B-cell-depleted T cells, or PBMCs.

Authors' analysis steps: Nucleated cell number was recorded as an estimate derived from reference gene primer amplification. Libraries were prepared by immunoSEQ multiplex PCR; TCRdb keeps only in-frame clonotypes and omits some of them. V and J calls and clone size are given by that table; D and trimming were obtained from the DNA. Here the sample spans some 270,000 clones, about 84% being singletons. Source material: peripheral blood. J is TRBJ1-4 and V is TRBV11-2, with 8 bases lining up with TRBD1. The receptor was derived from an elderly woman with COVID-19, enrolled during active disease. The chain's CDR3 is CASSTRTGTNEKLFF. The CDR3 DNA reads TGTGCCAGCAGCACCCGGACAGGGACTAATGAAAAACTGTTTTTT. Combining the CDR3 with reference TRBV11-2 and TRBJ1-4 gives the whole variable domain EAGVAQSPRYKIIEKRQSVAFWCNPISGHATLYWYQQILGQGPKLLIQFQNNGVVDDSQLPKDRFSAERLKGVDSTLKIQPAKLEDSAVYLCASSTRTGTNEKLFFGSGTQLSVL.